Following are 25 T cell receptor beta chains from one sample sequenced in a study of T cells in Graves' hyperthyroidism and ophthalmopathy. RNA transcripts yielded amplified TCR beta CDR3 regions. The HTBI primer set served for first-round RT-PCR of the TCR CDR3. TCRdb itself ran the multiplex PCR reads through MiXCR, one entry per CDR3 protein. The table records a few hundred thousand distinct CDR3 sequences, 35% to 55% of them present only once. The specimen sequenced was peripheral blood or thyroid tissue (not recorded which). All receptors derive from a woman aged 18 to 35 with Graves' hyperthyroidism.

V is TRBV2 and J is TRBJ2-7, with D unclear. The germline V gene has CDR1 SNHLY and CDR2 FYNNEI. This CDR3 contains 13 residues. Trimming removed 5 bases at V and 9 bases at J, with 17 bases between. This CDR3 is CASSSGEENGQYF. The CDR3, as DNA: TGTGCCAGCAGTTCAGGTGAGGAAAACGGGCAGTACTTC. The full variable domain, in which reference TRBV2 and TRBJ2-7 provide the parts outside the CDR3, is EPEVTQTPSHQVTQMGQEVILRCVPISNHLYFYWYRQILGQKVEFLVSFYNNEISEKSEIFDDQFSVERPDGSNFTLKIRSTKLEDSAMYFCASSSGEENGQYFGPGTRLTVT.

This clonotype has at least ten counts. The V and J genes are TRBV7-8 and TRBJ1-3, with D unclear. Germline CDR1 is SGHVS and CDR2 is FQNEAQ. The V end was cut by 4 bases, the J end by 2 bases, with 15 bases between. This CDR3 is built from 16 residues. The CDR3 here is CASSSPIFRTGNTIYF. The CDR3, as DNA: TGTGCCAGCAGCTCCCCCATTTTTAGAACTGGAAACACCATATATTTT.

This clonotype has a handful of counts. J is TRBJ2-7 and V is TRBV5-4; 13 positions match TRBD2. The V gene end was trimmed by 3 bases and the J gene end by 4 bases; junction bases not matched to a gene: 4. The CDR3 is 15 amino acids. Germline V gene data show CDR1 as SGHNT and CDR2 as YYREEE (reference sequence). In DNA, the CDR3 is TGTGCCAGCAGCTCATCGACTAGCGGGAGGTACGAGCAGTACTTC. This codes for CASSSSTSGRYEQYF. The variable domain in full, completed from reference TRBV5-4 and TRBJ2-7, reads ETGVTQSPTHLIKTRGQQVTLRCSSQSGHNTVSWYQQALGQGPQFIFQYYREEENGRGNFPPRFSGLQFPNYSSELNVNALELDDSALYLCASSSSTSGRYEQYFGPGTRLTVT.

The rearrangement uses TRBV2 and TRBJ2-7; no clear D gene. Germline V gives CDR1 SNHLY, CDR2 FYNNEI. This CDR3 is 13 amino acids long. Trimming left V 4 bases short and J 4 bases short, with 11 bases between. The CDR3 is CASSARPGYEQYF. CDR3 DNA sequence: TGTGCCAGCAGTGCTCGGCCGGGTTACGAGCAGTACTTC.

This clonotype is a singleton in its sample. The chain uses TRBV9 and TRBJ2-5; D may be TRBD1 (5 bases). This CDR3 comprises 16 residues. Germline CDR1 and CDR2: SGDLS and YYNGEE. Trimming removed 0 bases at V and 5 bases at J, with 17 bases between. CDR3 coding DNA: TGTGCCAGCAGCGTAGTAGTCTGGGGCGCGATGGAGACCCAGTACTTC. This gives the protein CASSVVVWGAMETQYF.

The rearrangement uses TRBV14 and TRBJ2-7, with TRBD1 matching 7 bases. The germline V gene encodes CDR1 SGHDN and CDR2 FVKESK. The CDR3 totals 14 residues. V dropped 8 bases and J dropped 4; count of bases not matched to a gene: 11. CDR3 protein: CASSPDRAGYEQYF. The CDR3, as DNA: TGTGCCAGCTCACCCGACAGGGCCGGGTACGAGCAGTACTTC.

This clonotype was detected ten times or more. The gene calls are TRBV29-1 and TRBJ1-1; TRBD1 is a possible D gene (5 bases). Deletions cut 1 base from V and 5 bases from J, with 17 bases between. CDR3 length equals 15 residues. CDR1 SQVTM and CDR2 ANQGSEA come from the germline V gene. The CDR3, as DNA: TGCAGCGTTGAAGGCCCCGGGGGGATCGGGACTGAAGCTTTCTTT. This encodes CSVEGPGGIGTEAFF.

The chain recombines TRBV7-9 with TRBJ2-3, with unresolved D. Germline-derived CDR1 and CDR2 are SEHNR and FQNEAQ (reference sequence). V lost 4 bases, J lost 6 bases, and 11 bases lay in between. CDR3 length equals 13 residues. For the CDR3, the DNA is TGTGCCAGCAGCTCAGGCTTCGTGGATACGCAGTATTTT. Its protein is CASSSGFVDTQYF.

This chain joins TRBV10-1 and TRBJ2-1, with 9 bases identical to TRBD1. V was pared by 6 bases and J by 5 bases, with 8 bases of the junction left unmatched. This CDR3 region has 15 residues. CDR1 is WNHNN and CDR2 is SYGVQD in the germline V gene (reference sequence). The CDR3 here is CASSQMTGGNNEQFF. Written as DNA, the CDR3 is TGCGCCAGCAGCCAGATGACAGGGGGGAACAATGAGCAGTTCTTC.

V usage is TRBV7-2 and J usage is TRBJ2-7; D is possibly TRBD1 or TRBD2 (7 bases each). V was pared by 5 bases and J by 5 bases, with 19 bases between. This CDR3 has 15 residues. The germline V gene has CDR1 SGHTA and CDR2 FQGNSA. The CDR3 DNA sequence: TGTGCCAGCAGCGGGCGGGAGACAGGGTGCAACGAGCAGTACTTC. Its protein product is CASSGRETGCNEQYF.

V and J are TRBV4-1 and TRBJ2-2; D may be TRBD2 (5 bases). Trimming removed 1 base from V and 5 bases from J, with 8 bases in between. This CDR3 spans 14 amino acids. Germline V lookup: CDR1 MGHRA, CDR2 YSYEKL. This chain's CDR3 is CASSQVTKTGELFF. DNA for the CDR3: TGCGCCAGCAGCCAAGTGACTAAAACCGGGGAGCTGTTTTTT.

Ten or more counts support this clonotype. V usage is TRBV20-1 and J usage is TRBJ2-6; the D gene is possibly TRBD2 (6 bases). The CDR3 is made up of 17 amino acids. Trimming cost V 0 bases and J 1 base, with 13 bases left between them. Germline CDR1 is DFQATT and CDR2 is SNEGSKA (reference sequence). DNA for the CDR3: TGCAGTGCTAGAGATCTCGGGGGAATTTCTGGGGCCAACGTCCTGACTTTC. Translation gives CSARDLGGISGANVLTF.

This clonotype appeared a few times. Mismatch with germline at one junction end may stem from a read error. The V gene is TRBV4-1, the J gene TRBJ1-3; D not certain. The CDR3 loop spans 16 amino acids. In germline, CDR1 is MGHRA, CDR2 YSYEKL. CDR3 bases: TGTGCCAGCAGCCAAGCCGGACTGGGTCCCGGAAACACCATATATTTT. It codes for CASSQAGLGPGNTIYF.

Remarks on this clonotype: Just one base apart from a much larger clone, this may be a read error. The rearrangement uses TRBV6-6 and TRBJ2-2; TRBD2 aligns across 7 bases. The CDR3 covers 18 residues. Germline loops: CDR1 MNHNY, CDR2 SVGAGI (reference sequence). CDR3 residues: CASSYPLLAEANTEELFF. In nucleotides, the CDR3 is TGTGCCAGCAGTTACCCCCTCCTAGCGGAGGCGAACACCGAGGAGCTGTTTTTT.

The V and J genes are TRBV7-9 and TRBJ2-1, with 7 bases matching TRBD2. Germline trimming cut 5 bases from V and 9 bases from J; bases unmatched to any gene: 13. The V gene's germline CDR1 is SEHNR and CDR2 FQNEAQ (reference sequence). The CDR3 covers 15 residues. The CDR3 nucleotides are TGTGCCAGCAGCGGGAGCAGACTAGCCGAGGTTGAGCAGTTCTTC. This sequence encodes CASSGSRLAEVEQFF.

This clonotype was detected many times. The rearrangement links TRBV20-1 to TRBJ1-5, with a possible D match to TRBD1 (5 bases). Germline loops: CDR1 DFQATT, CDR2 SNEGSKA (reference sequence). V was shortened by 0 bases and J by 2 bases, with 11 bases between the two germline ends. The length of the CDR3 is 15 residues. The CDR3 reads CSARDLGLGNQPQHF. The CDR3 DNA follows: TGCAGTGCTAGAGATCTGGGGCTTGGCAATCAGCCCCAGCATTTT.

This chain links TRBV15 with TRBJ1-2, with D possibly being TRBD1 (6 bases). V shed 0 bases and J shed 4 bases, with 12 bases lying between them. The CDR3 consists of 15 residues. The germline V gene has CDR1 LNHNV and CDR2 YYDKDF (reference sequence). The CDR3 spells CATSRDLQGPYGYTF. CDR3 DNA: TGTGCCACCAGCAGAGATCTACAGGGACCCTATGGCTACACCTTC.

The chain links TRBV10-3 to TRBJ2-3; unclear D gene. The CDR3 is 11 residues long. From germline, CDR1 is ENHRY and CDR2 SYGVKD. V lost 0 bases, J lost 11 bases, and 6 bases lay in between. The CDR3 nucleotides read TGTGCCATCAGTGAGTCGATTGAGCAGTATTTT. Amino acids: CAISESIEQYF.

This clonotype was seen at least ten times. V is TRBV4-1 and J is TRBJ1-5; unclear D gene. V was trimmed by 3 bases and J by 0 bases, leaving 9 bases between them. This CDR3 is 15 amino acids long. Germline lookup yields CDR1 MGHRA and CDR2 YSYEKL. The CDR3 protein is CASSQATVSNQPQHF. The CDR3 DNA is TGCGCCAGCAGCCAGGCGACGGTTAGCAATCAGCCCCAGCATTTT.

This clonotype was detected once. The J gene is TRBJ2-7, the V gene TRBV19, with D maybe TRBD2 (5 bases). Trimming removed 6 bases from V and 5 bases from J, with 20 bases in between. The CDR3 is made up of 15 amino acids. Germline CDR1 LNHDA, CDR2 SQIVND (reference sequence). The CDR3: CASRIGLAPGNEQYF. The DNA for the CDR3 is TGTGCCAGTAGGATCGGGCTAGCCCCGGGCAACGAGCAGTACTTC.

The genes are TRBV5-1 and TRBJ1-2, with D hard to call. This CDR3 contains 14 residues. The V gene lost 4 bases and the J gene lost 6 bases, with 16 bases spanning the gap. Germline CDR1 is SGHRS and CDR2 is YFSETQ. The CDR3 loop reads CASSIRVFEHGYTF. Here the CDR3 DNA reads TGCGCCAGCAGCATAAGGGTGTTTGAGCATGGCTACACCTTC. The full variable domain, in which reference TRBV5-1 and TRBJ1-2 provide the parts outside the CDR3, is KAGVTQTPRYLIKTRGQQVTLSCSPISGHRSVSWYQQTPGQGLQFLFEYFSETQRNKGNFPGRFSGRQFSNSRSEMNVSTLELGDSALYLCASSIRVFEHGYTFGSGTRLTVV.

Concerning this clonotype itself: A read error may be the cause here, since a much bigger clone is one base away. The chain joins TRBV10-3 to TRBJ2-7; D is ambiguous. CDR1 ENHRY and CDR2 SYGVKD come from the germline V gene. V lost 5 bases and J 13 bases, leaving 18 bases between the germline ends. CDR3 length: 12 amino acids. The CDR3 DNA follows: TGTGCCATCAGTTCCGTCGAAAGGCGGCAATACTTC. This translates into CAISSVERRQYF.

The rearrangement links TRBV11-1 to TRBJ2-7, with D unclear. The J call may not be correct, given that the DNA end is closer to TRBJ2-1. The germline CDR1 and CDR2 sequences are SGHAT and FQDESV (reference sequence). The CDR3 sequence is 13 residues long. CDR3 bases: TGTGCCAGCAGCTTAGCGGCCGCCTACGAGCAGTTCTTC. Encoded protein: CASSLAAAYEQFF.

The sample holds many counts of this clonotype. The chain uses TRBV7-3 and TRBJ2-2, with D possibly being TRBD2 (5 bases). V lost 0 bases and J 8 bases, leaving 7 bases between the germline ends. The CDR3 is made up of 13 amino acids. The germline V gene encodes CDR1 SGHTA and CDR2 FQGTGA. This CDR3 reads CASSLTGDGELFF. Here the CDR3 DNA reads TGTGCCAGCAGCTTAACGGGAGATGGGGAGCTGTTTTTT.

This clonotype was detected many times. The chain recombines TRBV5-1 with TRBJ1-1; 7 bases align to TRBD1. CDR3 length equals 15 residues. Germline loops: CDR1 SGHRS, CDR2 YFSETQ. V shed 4 bases and J 0 bases; nucleotides not matched to a gene: 6. CDR3 nucleotides: TGCGCCAGCAGCGAGGGACAGCCTTTGAACACTGAAGCTTTCTTT. It specifies CASSEGQPLNTEAFF.